This T cell receptor (beta chain) comes out of a study of blood T cell repertoires in COVID-19. CDR3 length equals 13 residues. The V gene's germline CDR1 is KGHSH and CDR2 LQKENI. V dropped 4 bases and J dropped 2 bases, with 3 bases sitting between them. How the authors handled the data: Cell counts per sample came from amplifying reference gene primers. TCRdb's copy holds only in-frame clones and misses some; the assay was immunoSEQ multiplex PCR. That table is the source of V, J and clone size, and D and trimming were worked out from the DNA. The sample contains approximately 72,000 clones, around 85% of which appear only once.

This receptor was taken from a woman older than 75 with active or convalescent COVID-19. This sequence joins TRBV18 and TRBJ2-6; D call uncertain. Sequencing used peripheral blood. CDR3 sequence (DNA): TGTGCCAGCTCACAGCCTGGGGCCAACGTCCTGACTTTC. As protein: CASSQPGANVLTF.